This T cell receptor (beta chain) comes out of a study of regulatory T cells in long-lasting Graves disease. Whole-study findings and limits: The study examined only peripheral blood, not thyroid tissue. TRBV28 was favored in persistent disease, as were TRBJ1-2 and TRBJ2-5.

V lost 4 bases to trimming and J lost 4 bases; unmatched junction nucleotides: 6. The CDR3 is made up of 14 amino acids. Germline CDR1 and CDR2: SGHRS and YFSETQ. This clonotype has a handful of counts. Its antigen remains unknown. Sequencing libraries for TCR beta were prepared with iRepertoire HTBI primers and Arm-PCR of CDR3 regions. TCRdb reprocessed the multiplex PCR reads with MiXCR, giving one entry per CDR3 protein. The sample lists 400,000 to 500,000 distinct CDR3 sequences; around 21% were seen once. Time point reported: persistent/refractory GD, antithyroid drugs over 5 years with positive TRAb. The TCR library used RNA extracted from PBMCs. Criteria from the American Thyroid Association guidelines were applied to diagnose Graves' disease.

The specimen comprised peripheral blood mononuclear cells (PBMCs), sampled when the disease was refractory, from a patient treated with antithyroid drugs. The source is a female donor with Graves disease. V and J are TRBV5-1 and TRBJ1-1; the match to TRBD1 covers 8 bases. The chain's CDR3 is CASSQSGGVTEAFF. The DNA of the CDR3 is TGCGCCAGCAGCCAATCAGGGGGCGTCACTGAAGCTTTCTTT.